This entry describes one T cell receptor (beta chain). This sample was included in a study of OX40 agonist ivuxolimab in advanced cancers. The study sampled blood at baseline, cycle 4 day 1, and cycle 7 day 1. The repertoire was sequenced with immunoSEQ multiplex PCR; TCRdb's copy has only in-frame clones and lacks some. This sample has tens of thousands of clones, with around 84% found just once. Germline V gives CDR1 SGHDT, CDR2 YYEEEE. Germline trimming cut 0 bases from V and 7 bases from J; bases unmatched to any gene: 5. The CDR3 has 15 residues. The sample was CD4+ or CD8+ T cells sorted from blood, taken in a trial of the OX40 agonist ivuxolimab. The rearrangement uses TRBV5-6 and TRBJ1-4, with 8 bases aligning to TRBD1. This TCR derives from an adult with an advanced solid tumor such as melanoma, head and neck, liver or kidney cancer. The CDR3 DNA reads as TGTGCCAGCAGCTTGGGGACAGGGAGAAGTGAAAAACTGTTTTTT. It specifies CASSLGTGRSEKLFF.